This T cell receptor beta chain was obtained from a study of T-cell memory formation after mild COVID-19. Study-level points and caveats: Later expanders leaned CD4+, whereas clones that contracted between day 15 and 85 were balanced CD4/CD8. Prior to infection, memory already included some responding clones, suggesting cross-reactive memory joined. Contracting CD8+ clones were enriched in EMRA, CD4+ mainly in CM and EM. Second-wave clones that peaked on day 37 lacked confirmed SARS-CoV-2 specificity.

TCRdb re-derived calls from the 5' RACE reads in MiXCR, one entry per CDR3 protein. Seen here are 300,000 to 350,000 distinct CDR3 sequences, just under 20% observed once, and the top ten hold around 20%. Germline V gene sequence: CDR1 SGHRS, CDR2 YFSETQ. CDR3 length: 14 residues. The ends were cut back, 0 bases at V and 9 bases at J, with 14 bases in the middle. As concerns this clonotype: Antigen specificity is unknown.

V gene TRBV5-1 combines with J gene TRBJ2-3; D uncertain. Sequencing was done on a sample of PBMCs or a T cell subset sorted from them (not recorded which). This TCR was sampled from a man in his late teens or twenties who had mild COVID-19 (a few samples of this study predate the infection). Cell type and time point are not known. The CDR3 region is CASSLDRPQGTQYF. Written as DNA, the CDR3 is TGCGCCAGCAGCTTGGACAGACCCCAAGGCACGCAGTATTTT.